The T cell receptor beta chain under discussion was sequenced for a study of blood T cell repertoires in COVID-19 (dated by TCRdb to about 2020). For the wider study: Samples covering the acute and convalescent phases of COVID-19 were provided by collaborators in the United States, Italy and Spain. Subjects who had been exposed to COVID-19, were actively infected with it, or had recovered from it provided the deeply sampled blood TCRbeta repertoires that made up the dataset. Nearly every sample came with metadata listing a de-identified subject ID, COVID-19 status, age in years and sex. HLA class I and class II types, where available, came from metadata supplied by the sample provider rather than from assay-based typing. The repertoires were released in a freely available public database meant as a resource for research on the immune response to SARS-CoV-2. Samples were obtained from the ongoing ImmuneRACE study (first 160 participants) and from some 1,300 subjects provided by 6 global collaborators. The material from the prospective study consisted of cDNA or gDNA derived from T cells, B-cell-depleted T cells, or PBMCs. Overall results and qualifications from the work: How much clinical and demographic metadata was included differed by source and by participant, and the metadata was provided uncurated.

Its CDR3 holds 16 amino acids, cysteine through phenylalanine. Of all the DNA, just the CDR3 is kept, 48 bases in frame from base 1. V is reduced by 2 bases and J by 0 bases, leaving a spacing of 10 bases between them. Per the germline V gene (reference sequence), LNHDA is the CDR1 and SQIVND is the CDR2. This clone was detected a few times. There is no known antigen for this receptor. Base qualities are missing; no much larger clone stands one base away. The immunoSEQ Assay, a bias-controlled multiplex PCR, was used to amplify TCRbeta CDR3 regions from genomic DNA. In the original analysis: The number of nucleated cells in each sample was estimated by amplification of reference gene primers within the assay. Sequence reads were collapsed and filtered to measure the absolute abundance of every unique TCRbeta CDR3 rearrangement. Productive Simpson clonality was computed per sample as the square root of Simpson's diversity index over productive rearrangements. The source is immuneACCESS, and TCRdb retained only in-frame sequences with V and J called. Part of the clones is not carried over; for the studies checked, unresolved V genes explain less than half of this, and the remainder is unexplained. That table supplies the V and J calls and clone size; D and trimming were determined from the DNA. In this sample the table shows roughly 30,000 clones, roughly 93% of which occur a single time. About 0.8% of the sample rests with the top ten.

At one collaborating source in Seattle, patients were enrolled during active infection and were followed longitudinally through the course of disease. Whole blood was collected in K2EDTA tubes by collaborating institutions according to the institutions' own protocols. For TCRbeta analysis, collaborators shipped samples as frozen whole blood, isolated PBMCs, or DNA extracted from either of those sample types. Sequencing was performed on peripheral blood. The chain employs TRBV19 and TRBJ2-2; TRBD1 could be the D gene, as 5 bases match. This receptor was obtained from a woman in her 70s with COVID-19, enrolled during active disease. The CDR3 corresponds to CASSIWGEPNTGELFF. The DNA sequence is as follows: TGTGCCAGTAGTATATGGGGCGAACCGAACACCGGGGAGCTGTTTTTT.